This TCR beta chain is from a study of shared clonotypes between healthy human individuals. The naive CD8 fraction comprised CD45RO-negative cells positively selected for CCR7 and excluded terminally differentiated effector memory CD45RA+ cells. CDR3 length: 10 amino acids. Per germline, CDR1 DFQATT and CDR2 SNEGSKA (reference sequence). Profiling relied on immunoSEQ multiplex PCR, and the TCRdb table lists in-frame clones only, not all of them. The table has 1.5 million to 2.5 million clones, about 95% seen once. A remark on this clone: This CDR3 is also generated by other DNA sequences in the sample.

The chain carries TRBV20-1 and TRBJ2-1, with no clear D. The sequence was obtained from a man aged 18 to 30 in good health. The sample was naive CD8+ T cells sorted from blood. The CDR3 reads CSALENEQFF. CDR3 nucleotides: TGCTCCGCGCTAGAGAATGAGCAGTTCTTC.